These 19 T cell receptor beta chains came from one sample sequenced in a study of low-dose radiotherapy and immunotherapy resistance in tumors. Gene-specific TRAV and TRBV primers were used for first-strand cDNA, covering alpha and beta chains. PCR amplification of the TCRs was performed with Phusion for about 20 PCR cycles, and it relied on a constant-region primer together with a V-primer adapter. Using its own MiXCR run on the reads, TCRdb lists one record per CDR3 protein. The sample holds approximately 80,000 distinct CDR3 sequences, 15% to 20% seen once. Stated time point: after trial treatment. Documented treatment: LDRT plus nivolumab, ipilimumab, low-dose cyclophosphamide and aspirin (RACIN trial). The sample in question was PBMCs, obtained after low-dose radiotherapy plus immunotherapy. The receptors originated from a male donor with prostate cancer.

This chain connects TRBV25-1 to TRBJ2-3; the match to TRBD1 covers 7 bases. In germline, CDR1 is MGHDK, CDR2 SYGVNS. The CDR3 totals 15 residues. Trimming at V came to 8 bases and at J to 2 bases, leaving 10 bases not matched to a gene. CDR3 in amino acids: CASLLQGVITDTQYF. DNA for the CDR3: TGTGCCAGCCTATTGCAGGGGGTTATCACAGATACGCAGTATTTT.

Regarding this clonotype: A read error is the likely source, as a far larger clone sits one nucleotide away. The DNA of the CDR3 is TGTGCCAGTAATTTACCCCCTTCGGGCGAGCAGTACTTC. Translating it yields CASNLPPSGEQYF. This sequence joins TRBV19 and TRBJ2-7, with D unresolved. In germline, CDR1 is LNHDA, CDR2 SQIVND (reference sequence). This CDR3 has 13 residues. The germline V and J ends were trimmed by 7 bases and 6 bases, with 16 bases remaining between them. Full variable domain (rest looked up from reference TRBV19 and TRBJ2-7): DGGITQSPKYLFRKEGQNVTLSCEQNLNHDAMYWYRQDPGQGLRLIYYSQIVNDFQKGDIAEGYSVSREKKESFPLTVTSAQKNPTAFYLCASNLPPSGEQYFGPGTRLTVT.

This chain joins TRBV5-4 and TRBJ2-5, with D perhaps matching TRBD2 (5 bases). CDR3 size: 14 residues. Germline values: CDR1 SGHNT, CDR2 YYREEE (reference sequence). Trimming took off 4 bases at V and 5 bases at J, with 15 bases between the two ends. In DNA form, the CDR3 reads TGTGCCAGCAGCCTAGCCGGGGTTGGTGAGACCCAGTACTTC. It is translated as CASSLAGVGETQYF.

This clonotype was observed at least ten times. As DNA, the CDR3 is TGTGCCAGCAGCTTAGCCCGACTAGCGGGAGGTTCTTACAATGAGCAGTTCTTC. This codes for CASSLARLAGGSYNEQFF. This rearrangement joins TRBV7-8 to TRBJ2-1; 13 positions agree with TRBD2. V dropped 0 bases and J dropped 4; count of bases not matched to a gene: 6. From germline, CDR1 is SGHVS and CDR2 FQNEAQ. The CDR3 runs to 18 residues.

This clonotype was detected ten times or more. CDR3 sequence: CSARDRGRDNSPLHF. DNA of the CDR3: TGCAGTGCTAGGGACAGGGGGCGCGATAATTCACCCCTCCACTTT. V gene TRBV20-1 combines with J gene TRBJ1-6; 11 bases line up with TRBD1. The CDR3 has 15 residues. Germline V gene sequence: CDR1 DFQATT, CDR2 SNEGSKA (reference sequence). The V segment lost 3 bases and the J segment 5 bases; nucleotides outside the gene matches: 3.

The table lists this clonotype with many counts. This chain joins TRBV7-2 and TRBJ1-1; TRBD1 agrees at 7 bases. With V trimmed by 2 bases and J by 1 base, 13 bases remained unmatched. The germline CDR1 and CDR2 sequences are SGHTA and FQGNSA. This CDR3 is 18 amino acids long. The CDR3 DNA reads TGTGCCAGCAGCTTAAAAAATCAGGGGGTGGGGTCGAACACTGAAGCTTTCTTT. Amino acid sequence: CASSLKNQGVGSNTEAFF. Filled out from reference TRBV7-2 and TRBJ1-1, the complete variable domain reads GAGVSQSPSNKVTEKGKDVELRCDPISGHTALYWYRQSLGQGLEFLIYFQGNSAPDKSGLPSDRFSAERTGGSVSTLTIQRTQQEDSAVYLCASSLKNQGVGSNTEAFFGQGTRLTVV.

This clonotype was detected ten times or more. This sequence joins TRBV30 and TRBJ1-1; D is ambiguous. Germline V gives CDR1 GTSNPN, CDR2 SVGIG (reference sequence). CDR3 length: 11 amino acids. V lost 5 bases and J 8 bases, leaving 12 bases between the germline ends. CDR3 bases: TGTGCCTGGGGGTTAGGCAGGGAAGCTTTCTTT. Its protein product is CAWGLGREAFF.

This clonotype was picked up many times. V gene TRBV5-1 combines with J gene TRBJ2-3; D unclear. V lost 4 bases to trimming and J lost 6 bases, with 15 bases between them. CDR1 is SGHRS, CDR2 YFSETQ, per germline. CDR3 length equals 14 residues. The CDR3 region is CASSRLIGADTQYF. DNA for the CDR3: TGCGCCAGCAGCCGCCTCATCGGTGCGGATACGCAGTATTTT. The variable domain in full, with the rest retrieved from reference TRBV5-1 and TRBJ2-3, is KAGVTQTPRYLIKTRGQQVTLSCSPISGHRSVSWYQQTPGQGLQFLFEYFSETQRNKGNFPGRFSGRQFSNSRSEMNVSTLELGDSALYLCASSRLIGADTQYFGPGTRLTVL.

This clonotype appeared many times. The chain joins TRBV5-5 to TRBJ1-2; 9 positions match TRBD1. Germline loops: CDR1 SGHKS, CDR2 YYEKEE (reference sequence). This CDR3 contains 15 residues. J was trimmed by 4 bases and V by 3 bases; bases with no gene match: 7. CDR3: CASSSGQGNSYGYTF. CDR3 DNA sequence: TGTGCCAGCAGCTCCGGACAGGGGAACAGCTATGGCTACACCTTC.

This clonotype appeared many times. The chain links TRBV20-1 to TRBJ2-6, with D unresolved. CDR3 length equals 13 residues. With 3 bases removed from V and 1 base from J, the gap between germline ends came to 4 bases. Looked up from germline, CDR1 is DFQATT and CDR2 is SNEGSKA (reference sequence). The CDR3 DNA reads TGCAGTGCTAGCGGTTCTGGGGCCAACGTCCTGACTTTC. Translating gives CSASGSGANVLTF.

This CDR3 reads CASSDSGTRGDTQYF. CDR3 nucleotides: TGTGCCAGCAGTGACTCAGGGACCCGCGGAGATACGCAGTATTTT. The V call is TRBV6-4, the J call TRBJ2-3, with D perhaps matching TRBD1 or TRBD2 (5 bases each). V was pared by 0 bases and J by 5 bases, with 12 bases between. CDR3 length equals 15 residues. CDR1 and CDR2 from the germline V gene are MRHNA and SNTAGT.

This clonotype was recorded at least ten times. This chain joins TRBV12-3 or TRBV12-4 and TRBJ2-7; 8 nucleotides line up with TRBD2. The CDR3 length is 13 residues. V lost 3 bases and J lost 4; bases outside the gene matches: 2. The CDR3 DNA sequence: TGTGCCAGCAGTTTTGGACTAGCTTACGAGCAGTACTTC. This encodes CASSFGLAYEQYF.

The genes are TRBV25-1 and TRBJ2-2, with D possibly matching TRBD1 (6 bases). Per germline, CDR1 MGHDK and CDR2 SYGVNS. Trimming took off 4 bases at V and 7 bases at J, with 13 bases between the two ends. This CDR3 has 14 residues. The chain's CDR3 is CASSANDRRGELFF. The CDR3 DNA sequence: TGTGCCAGCAGTGCAAACGACAGGCGCGGGGAGCTGTTTTTT.

This clonotype was detected ten times or more. The chain recombines TRBV12-3 or TRBV12-4 with TRBJ2-7, with D possibly being TRBD1 (5 bases). The CDR3 extends over 13 amino acids. Trimming took off 2 bases at V and 2 bases at J, with 7 bases between the two ends. The CDR3 DNA sequence: TGTGCCAGCAGTTTACAAGGGGCCTACGAGCAGTACTTC. It encodes CASSLQGAYEQYF.

This clonotype appeared many times. The J gene is TRBJ2-5, the V gene TRBV12-3 or TRBV12-4; the D is unclear. The CDR3 totals 12 residues. Trimming took 3 bases from V and 1 from J, leaving 3 bases between them. The CDR3 region has the DNA TGTGCCAGCAGTTTGATCCAAGAGACCCAGTACTTC. Its translation is CASSLIQETQYF.

This clonotype showed up many times. The chain uses TRBV7-2 and TRBJ2-4; D gene unclear. The CDR3 is 14 amino acids. Trimming stripped 3 bases from V and 0 bases from J, with 6 bases between. From germline, CDR1 is SGHTA and CDR2 FQGNSA. Written as DNA, the CDR3 is TGTGCCAGCAGCTTGTCGTCAGCCAAAAACATTCAGTACTTC. Translating it yields CASSLSSAKNIQYF.

This rearrangement joins TRBV4-3 to TRBJ2-1; TRBD1 aligns across 9 bases. The CDR3 has 15 residues. Germline CDR1 reads LGHNA; CDR2 reads YSLEER. V was pared by 3 bases and J by 7 bases, with 7 bases of the junction left unmatched. This CDR3 reads CASSQSTGGPNEQFF. The CDR3 DNA reads TGCGCCAGCAGCCAGTCAACAGGGGGCCCTAATGAGCAGTTCTTC.

The rearrangement links TRBV18 to TRBJ2-1; D ambiguous. This CDR3 region has 13 residues. Germline loops: CDR1 KGHSH, CDR2 LQKENI. V dropped 3 bases and J dropped 6 bases, with 9 bases sitting between them. The DNA of the CDR3 is TGTGCCAGCTCACCCCGAGAGACCAATGAGCAGTTCTTC. This gives the protein CASSPRETNEQFF.

This clonotype was picked up many times. The chain recombines TRBV7-9 with TRBJ1-1; D remains unclear. V lost 0 bases and J 1 base, leaving 6 bases between the germline ends. The V gene's germline CDR1 is SEHNR and CDR2 FQNEAQ (reference sequence). The CDR3 extends over 14 amino acids. The CDR3, as DNA: TGTGCCAGCAGCTTAGCTGTGCGGAACACTGAAGCTTTCTTT. Translation: CASSLAVRNTEAFF.